This is a list of T cell receptor beta chains from one sample in a study of OX40 agonist ivuxolimab in advanced cancers. The method was immunoSEQ multiplex PCR; TCRdb's version includes in-frame clones alone and lacks a portion of them. The sample lists roughly 20,000 clones, more than 65% occurring once. The sample here was CD4+ or CD8+ T cells sorted from blood, taken in a trial of the OX40 agonist ivuxolimab. The receptors originated from an adult with an advanced solid tumor such as melanoma, head and neck, liver or kidney cancer. CDR3s include the opening cysteine and the closing phenylalanine or tryptophan. A D gene is named only where the DNA matches it firmly. Some rows have no size entry. The others give once, few or many, or a class for an expanded clone.

V gene	D gene	J gene	clone size	CDR3 length	CDR3 protein	CDR3 DNA
TRBV28	TRBD1	TRBJ1-5	.	14	CASNDRVSNQPQHF	TGTGCCAGCAATGACAGGGTGAGCAATCAGCCCCAGCATTTT
TRBV11-2	.	TRBJ1-4	.	16	CASSLGTAATNEKLFF	TGTGCCAGCAGCTTAGGGACTGCTGCAACTAATGAAAAACTGTTTTTT
TRBV5-8	TRBD2	TRBJ2-1	.	16	CASSLFAGAGGNEQFF	TGTGCCAGCAGCTTGTTTGCGGGAGCGGGGGGGAATGAGCAGTTCTTC
TRBV7-2	TRBD2	TRBJ2-7	once	13	CASSFGEGLEQYF	TGTGCCAGCAGCTTCGGGGAGGGGCTCGAGCAGTACTTC
TRBV6-6	TRBD2	TRBJ2-3	.	15	CASSPSGRGTDTQYF	TGTGCCAGCAGTCCCAGCGGGAGAGGCACAGATACGCAGTATTTT
TRBV10-3	.	TRBJ2-7	.	13	CAISEGAGYEQYF	TGTGCCATCAGTGAGGGGGCTGGGTACGAGCAGTACTTC
TRBV27	.	TRBJ1-1	.	13	CASRQFMNTEAFF	TGTGCCAGTCGACAGTTCATGAACACTGAAGCTTTCTTT
TRBV7-3	TRBD2	TRBJ2-1	.	17	CASSLLVASGPYNEQFF	TGTGCCAGCAGCTTACTCGTGGCTAGCGGGCCCTACAATGAGCAGTTCTTC
TRBV5-6	TRBD2	TRBJ2-5	.	16	CASSVPGLAGEKTQYF	TGTGCCAGCAGCGTGCCGGGACTAGCGGGAGAAAAGACCCAGTACTTC
TRBV7-2	TRBD1	TRBJ2-7	.	13	CASSFDRVGEQYF	TGTGCCAGCAGCTTTGACAGGGTGGGCGAGCAGTACTTC
TRBV7-3	TRBD2	TRBJ2-5	few	15	CASSLTNGRGETQYF	TGTGCCAGCAGCTTAACGAACGGGAGGGGAGAGACCCAGTACTTC
TRBV4-2	TRBD2	TRBJ2-1	.	18	CASSQAAAGTSGYNEQFF	TGTGCCAGCAGCCAAGCTGCCGCCGGGACTAGCGGTTACAATGAGCAGTTCTTC
TRBV7-8	TRBD2	TRBJ2-1	.	16	CASSPSWTSRGNEQFF	TGTGCCAGCAGCCCCTCCTGGACTAGCCGGGGCAATGAGCAGTTCTTC
TRBV11-3	.	TRBJ2-1	.	15	CASSLESGPYNEQFF	TGTGCCAGCAGCTTAGAGAGCGGACCCTACAATGAGCAGTTCTTC
TRBV7-8	TRBD1	TRBJ2-7	.	16	CASSLTPGQGAGEQYF	TGTGCCAGCAGCTTGACTCCGGGACAGGGGGCCGGAGAGCAGTACTTC
TRBV9	TRBD2	TRBJ2-5	.	15	CASSGSQGGQETQYF	TGTGCCAGCAGCGGAAGCCAGGGAGGGCAAGAGACCCAGTACTTC
TRBV7-8	.	TRBJ2-1	few	14	CASSTGGVYNEQFF	TGTGCCAGCAGTACAGGGGGGGTGTACAATGAGCAGTTCTTC
TRBV7-2	.	TRBJ1-1	.	13	CASSLAQNTEAFF	TGTGCCAGCAGCTTAGCCCAGAACACTGAAGCTTTCTTT